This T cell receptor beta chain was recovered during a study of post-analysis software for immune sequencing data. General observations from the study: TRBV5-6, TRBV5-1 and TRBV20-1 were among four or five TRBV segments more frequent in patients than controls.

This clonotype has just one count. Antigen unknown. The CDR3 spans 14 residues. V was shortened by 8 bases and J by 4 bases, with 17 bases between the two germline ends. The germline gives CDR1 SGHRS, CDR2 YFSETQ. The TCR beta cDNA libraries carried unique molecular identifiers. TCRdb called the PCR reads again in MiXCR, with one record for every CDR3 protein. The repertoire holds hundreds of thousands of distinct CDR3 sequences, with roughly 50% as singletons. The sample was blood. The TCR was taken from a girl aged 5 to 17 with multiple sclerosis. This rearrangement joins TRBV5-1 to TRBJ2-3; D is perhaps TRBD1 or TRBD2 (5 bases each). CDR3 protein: CARVDTRGPDTQYF. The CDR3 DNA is TGCGCCAGAGTGGACACTCGAGGGCCAGATACGCAGTATTTT. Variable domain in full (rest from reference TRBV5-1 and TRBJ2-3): KAGVTQTPRYLIKTRGQQVTLSCSPISGHRSVSWYQQTPGQGLQFLFEYFSETQRNKGNFPGRFSGRQFSNSRSEMNVSTLELGDSALYLCARVDTRGPDTQYFGPGTRLTVL.